Listed below are T cell receptor beta chains from one sample, sequenced in a study of cytomegalovirus exposure and HLA in healthy donors. The assay was immunoSEQ multiplex PCR, and TCRdb's table has in-frame clones only and misses some. The sample lists hundreds of thousands of clones, approximately 84% occurring once. Material for sequencing was PBMCs. These receptors came from a woman aged 40 to 49 in good health and CMV-seronegative. CDR3s include the opening cysteine and the closing phenylalanine or tryptophan. Fields, in order: J gene, V gene, clone size, D gene, CDR3 protein, CDR3 DNA. A D gene is named only where the DNA matches it firmly. Not every row has a clone size; where given, it reads once, few, many or a size class.

TRBJ2-2,TRBV7-6,NA,TRBD1,CASSYGWDRGNTGELFF,TGTGCCAGCAGCTATGGATGGGACAGGGGTAACACCGGGGAGCTGTTTTTT
TRBJ1-4,TRBV19,NA,NA,CASSIILDRDEKLFF,TGTGCCAGTAGTATAATTCTGGACAGAGATGAAAAACTGTTTTTT
TRBJ1-1,TRBV5-1,few,NA,CASSTHIGGPTEAFF,TGCGCCAGCAGCACTCACATCGGCGGCCCCACTGAAGCTTTCTTT
TRBJ2-3,TRBV18,NA,NA,CASSPIDTQYF,TGTGCCAGCTCCCCCATCGATACGCAGTATTTT
TRBJ2-7,TRBV7-9,once,TRBD1,CASSLSNRGHEQYF,TGTGCCAGCAGCTTAAGTAACAGGGGGCACGAGCAGTACTTC
TRBJ2-3,TRBV6-5,NA,NA,CASSLFSSTDTQYF,TGTGCCAGCAGTCTTTTCAGTTCCACAGATACGCAGTATTTT
TRBJ2-7,TRBV5-4,few,TRBD1,CASRTHRGPYEQYF,TGTGCCAGCAGAACTCACAGGGGTCCCTACGAGCAGTACTTC
TRBJ2-2,TRBV11-3,NA,NA,CASSLVAGPNTGELFF,TGTGCCAGCAGCTTAGTTGCGGGGCCGAACACCGGGGAGCTGTTTTTT
TRBJ1-6,TRBV10-3,NA,TRBD1,CAISLSGQGNSPLHF,TGTGCCATCAGCTTATCGGGACAGGGAAATTCACCCCTCCACTTT
TRBJ1-1,TRBV18,NA,NA,CASSRRDDRTEAFF,TGTGCCAGCTCCCGCAGGGATGATCGCACTGAAGCTTTCTTT
TRBJ1-1,TRBV25-1,NA,NA,CASRGSGTEAFF,TGTGCCAGCAGGGGCTCTGGGACTGAAGCTTTCTTT
TRBJ2-7,TRBV27,NA,NA,CASSPRKGAYEQYF,TGTGCCAGCAGTCCCCGGAAGGGGGCCTACGAGCAGTACTTC
TRBJ2-1,TRBV7-8,once,TRBD1,CASSFAGTANNEQFF,TGTGCCAGCAGCTTCGCCGGGACAGCAAACAATGAGCAGTTCTTC
TRBJ2-2,TRBV13,NA,NA,CASSHDSSPPGELFF,TGTGCCAGCAGCCACGACTCCTCTCCACCCGGGGAGCTGTTTTTT
TRBJ2-5,TRBV2,once,TRBD1,CASRDRGETQYF,TGTGCCAGCAGAGACAGGGGCGAGACCCAGTACTTC
TRBJ1-5,TRBV2,NA,NA,CASSGQNQPQHF,TGTGCCAGCAGTGGACAGAATCAGCCCCAGCATTTT
TRBJ1-1,TRBV6-5,NA,TRBD1,CASRRHRGTEAFF,TGTGCCAGCAGGCGCCACAGGGGCACTGAAGCTTTCTTT
TRBJ2-7,TRBV27,NA,NA,CASSSVQGTYEQYF,TGTGCCAGCAGTTCCGTCCAGGGTACCTACGAGCAGTACTTC
TRBJ1-1,TRBV29-1,NA,TRBD1,CSAGQGGRAFF,TGCAGCGCCGGACAGGGGGGACGAGCTTTCTTT
TRBJ1-4,TRBV7-9,NA,NA,CASRPGEGLATNEKLFF,TGTGCCAGCAGGCCTGGGGAGGGTCTAGCAACTAATGAAAAACTGTTTTTT
TRBJ2-3,TRBV27,NA,NA,CASTPRLGADTQYF,TGTGCCAGCACCCCGCGACTAGGAGCAGATACGCAGTATTTT
TRBJ1-2,TRBV7-2,NA,NA,CASSFNSVPNYGYTF,TGTGCCAGCAGCTTCAATTCGGTGCCTAACTATGGCTACACCTTC
TRBJ2-5,TRBV29-1,NA,NA,CSVGDWRETQYF,TGCAGCGTGGGGGACTGGAGGGAGACCCAGTACTTC
TRBJ1-6,TRBV7-9,NA,NA,CASSRTGTENSPLHF,TGTGCCAGCAGTCGGACCGGGACTGAGAATTCACCCCTCCACTTT
TRBJ2-7,TRBV19,once,TRBD1,CASSMGAGGSGEQYF,TGTGCCAGTAGTATGGGCGCAGGGGGTAGTGGGGAGCAGTACTTC
TRBJ1-1,TRBV30,NA,TRBD1,CAWSASQGRYSDTEAFF,TGTGCCTGGAGTGCTTCACAGGGGCGTTATTCGGACACTGAAGCTTTCTTT
TRBJ2-7,TRBV5-4,NA,NA,CASSLDSSPITRSYEQYF,TGTGCCAGCAGCTTGGACTCGTCCCCCATAACCCGCTCCTACGAGCAGTACTTC
TRBJ2-5,TRBV5-4,NA,NA,CASSRFNTGQETQYF,TGTGCCAGCAGCCGTTTCAACACGGGACAAGAGACCCAGTACTTC
TRBJ1-2,TRBV27,NA,NA,CASRWATGYGYTF,TGTGCCAGCAGGTGGGCTACCGGCTATGGCTACACCTTC
TRBJ2-7,TRBV6-5,NA,NA,CASSYSPQGGYEQYF,TGTGCCAGCAGTTACTCGCCACAGGGTGGTTACGAGCAGTACTTC
TRBJ2-7,TRBV25-1,NA,TRBD1,CASSLGQGHLNEQYF,TGTGCCAGTAGCTTGGGACAGGGGCATCTCAACGAGCAGTACTTC
TRBJ2-7,TRBV5-6,few,TRBD2,CASSGGTSGSHYEQYF,TGTGCCAGCAGCGGCGGGACTAGCGGGTCGCACTACGAGCAGTACTTC
TRBJ1-1,TRBV2,NA,NA,CASSTTGYDTEAFF,TGTGCCAGCTCAACTACCGGGTATGACACTGAAGCTTTCTTT
TRBJ2-1,TRBV4-3,few,NA,CASSQAQHNEQFF,TGCGCCAGCAGCCAAGCACAGCACAATGAGCAGTTCTTC
TRBJ2-3,TRBV12-5,NA,NA,CASGLVIASLGTDTQYF,TGTGCTAGTGGTTTGGTAATAGCATCATTGGGCACAGATACGCAGTATTTT
TRBJ2-7,TRBV27,NA,TRBD1,CASSRSGGHEQYF,TGTGCCAGCAGTCGGTCAGGGGGCCACGAGCAGTACTTC
TRBJ2-6,TRBV14,NA,NA,CASSQDPGAGANVLTF,TGTGCCAGCAGCCAAGATCCGGGTGCTGGGGCCAACGTCCTGACTTTC
TRBJ2-1,TRBV7-9,NA,NA,CASTPPLPGHQRSYNEQFF,TGTGCCAGCACCCCTCCCCTACCGGGACATCAACGTTCCTACAATGAGCAGTTCTTC
TRBJ1-1,TRBV10-3,NA,TRBD1,CAISKQGSTEAFF,TGTGCCATCAGTAAACAGGGGAGCACTGAAGCTTTCTTT
TRBJ1-6,TRBV9,NA,NA,CASSPEGSSYNSPLHF,TGTGCCAGCAGCCCGGAGGGGAGCTCCTATAATTCACCCCTCCACTTT
TRBJ2-1,TRBV30,NA,NA,CAWSLRGLSSYNEQFF,TGTGCCTGGAGTCTCCGTGGACTAAGCTCCTACAATGAGCAGTTCTTC
TRBJ1-2,TRBV4-1,NA,TRBD1,CASSQEGDSLYYGYTF,TGCGCCAGCAGCCAAGAAGGGGACAGTCTATACTATGGCTACACCTTC
TRBJ1-1,TRBV6-1,NA,TRBD1,CAYTGGSGNTEAFF,TGTGCATATACAGGGGGATCAGGGAACACTGAAGCTTTCTTT
TRBJ1-2,TRBV10-3,NA,NA,CAITGGSGANYGYTF,TGTGCCATCACGGGCGGGTCGGGAGCTAACTATGGCTACACCTTC
TRBJ2-6,TRBV19,NA,NA,CASRDWGTGANVLTF,TGTGCCAGTAGGGACTGGGGAACTGGGGCCAACGTCCTGACTTTC
TRBJ1-2,TRBV7-9,NA,NA,CASSPQDYGYTF,TGTGCCAGCAGCCCCCAGGACTATGGCTACACCTTC
TRBJ2-7,TRBV6-6,NA,TRBD1,CASSVGGQGFYEQYF,TGTGCCAGCTCTGTAGGGGGACAGGGGTTCTACGAGCAGTACTTC
TRBJ2-1,TRBV6-4,NA,TRBD2,CASSDGTNNEQFF,TGTGCCAGCAGTGACGGGACTAACAATGAGCAGTTCTTC
TRBJ2-2,TRBV7-9,NA,NA,CASSLVETGIPTGELFF,TGTGCCAGCAGCTTAGTAGAGACCGGGATTCCCACCGGGGAGCTGTTTTTT
TRBJ1-1,TRBV29-1,NA,NA,CSVVQNMNTEAFF,TGCAGCGTTGTACAGAACATGAACACTGAAGCTTTCTTT
TRBJ2-2,TRBV4-1,NA,TRBD1,CASSRPQGARGGELFF,TGCGCCAGCAGCCGCCCACAGGGGGCGCGTGGCGGGGAGCTGTTTTTT